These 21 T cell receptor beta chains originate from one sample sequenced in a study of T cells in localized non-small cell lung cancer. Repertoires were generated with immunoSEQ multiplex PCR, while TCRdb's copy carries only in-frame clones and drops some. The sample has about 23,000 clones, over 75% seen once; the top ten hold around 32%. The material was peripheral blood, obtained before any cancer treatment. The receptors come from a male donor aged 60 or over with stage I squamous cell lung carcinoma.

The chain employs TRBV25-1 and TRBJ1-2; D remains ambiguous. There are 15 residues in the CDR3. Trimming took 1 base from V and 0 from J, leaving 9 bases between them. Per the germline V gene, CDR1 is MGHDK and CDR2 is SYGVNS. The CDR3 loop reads CASSEWGGTNYGYTF. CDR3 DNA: TGTGCCAGCAGTGAATGGGGTGGGACTAACTATGGCTACACCTTC.

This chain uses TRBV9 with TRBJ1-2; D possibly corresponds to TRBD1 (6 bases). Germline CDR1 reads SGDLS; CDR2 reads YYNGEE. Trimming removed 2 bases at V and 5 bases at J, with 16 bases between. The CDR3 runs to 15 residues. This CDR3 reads CASSVEGWGHYGYTF. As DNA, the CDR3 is TGTGCCAGCAGCGTCGAGGGGTGGGGACATTATGGCTACACCTTC.

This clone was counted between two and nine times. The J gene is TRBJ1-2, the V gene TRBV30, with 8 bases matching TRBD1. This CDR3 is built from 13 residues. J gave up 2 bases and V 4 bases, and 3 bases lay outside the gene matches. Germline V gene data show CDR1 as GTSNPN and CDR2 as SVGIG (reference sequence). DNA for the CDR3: TGTGCCTGGAACAGGGGGTTCAACTATGGCTACACCTTC. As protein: CAWNRGFNYGYTF.

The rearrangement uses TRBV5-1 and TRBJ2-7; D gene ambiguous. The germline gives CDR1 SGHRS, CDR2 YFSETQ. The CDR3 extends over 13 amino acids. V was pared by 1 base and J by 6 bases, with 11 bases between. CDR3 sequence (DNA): TGCGCCAGCAGCTTGATGACCAGTTTCGAGCAGTACTTC. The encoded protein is CASSLMTSFEQYF.

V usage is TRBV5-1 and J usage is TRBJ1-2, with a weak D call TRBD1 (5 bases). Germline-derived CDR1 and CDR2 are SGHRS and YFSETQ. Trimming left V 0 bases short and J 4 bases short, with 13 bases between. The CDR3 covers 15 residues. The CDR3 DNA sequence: TGCGCCAGCAGCTTGGGCAGGGAACTAAGCTATGGCTACACCTTC. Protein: CASSLGRELSYGYTF.

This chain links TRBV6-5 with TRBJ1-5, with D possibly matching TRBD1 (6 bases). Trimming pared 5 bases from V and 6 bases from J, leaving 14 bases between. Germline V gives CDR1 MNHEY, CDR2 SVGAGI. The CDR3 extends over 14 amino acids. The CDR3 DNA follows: TGTGCCAGCAGTCAAAGGGGGGAGCGTCAGCCCCAGCATTTT. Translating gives CASSQRGERQPQHF.

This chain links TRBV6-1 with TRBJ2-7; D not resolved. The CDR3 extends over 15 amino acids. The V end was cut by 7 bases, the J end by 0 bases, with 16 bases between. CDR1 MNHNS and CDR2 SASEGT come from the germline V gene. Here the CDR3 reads CASTPSVVLSYEQYF. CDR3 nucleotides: TGTGCCAGCACCCCGAGCGTAGTGCTCTCCTACGAGCAGTACTTC.

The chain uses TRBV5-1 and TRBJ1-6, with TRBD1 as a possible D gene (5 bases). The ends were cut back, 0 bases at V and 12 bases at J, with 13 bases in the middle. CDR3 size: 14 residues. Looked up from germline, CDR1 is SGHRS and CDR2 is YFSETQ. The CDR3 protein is CASSLERGEQPLHF. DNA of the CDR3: TGCGCCAGCAGCTTGGAAAGAGGGGAGCAACCCCTCCACTTT.

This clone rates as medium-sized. As DNA, the CDR3 is TGTGCCAGCAGCCAATCCCGGGACAGGGGCCTCTACGAGCAGTACTTC. This encodes CASSQSRDRGLYEQYF. The V gene is TRBV7-9, the J gene TRBJ2-7; TRBD1 matches at 10 bases. The CDR3 runs 16 residues. Germline values: CDR1 SEHNR, CDR2 FQNEAQ (reference sequence). Trimming removed 5 bases from V and 3 bases from J; junction bases left unmatched: 10.

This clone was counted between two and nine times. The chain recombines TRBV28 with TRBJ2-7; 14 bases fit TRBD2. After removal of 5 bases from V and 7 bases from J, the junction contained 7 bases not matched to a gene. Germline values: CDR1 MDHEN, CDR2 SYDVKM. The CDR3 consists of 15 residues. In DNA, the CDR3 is TGTGCCAGCAGTCGTGGGACTAGCGGGAGAGGGGAGCAGTACTTC. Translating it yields CASSRGTSGRGEQYF.

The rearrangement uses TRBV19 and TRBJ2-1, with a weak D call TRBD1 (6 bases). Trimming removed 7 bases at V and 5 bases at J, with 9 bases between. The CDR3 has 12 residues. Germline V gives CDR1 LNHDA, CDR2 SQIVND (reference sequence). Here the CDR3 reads CASNNRDNEQFF. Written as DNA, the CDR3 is TGTGCCAGTAATAACAGGGACAATGAGCAGTTCTTC. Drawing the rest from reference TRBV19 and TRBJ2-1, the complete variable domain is DGGITQSPKYLFRKEGQNVTLSCEQNLNHDAMYWYRQDPGQGLRLIYYSQIVNDFQKGDIAEGYSVSREKKESFPLTVTSAQKNPTAFYLCASNNRDNEQFFGPGTRLTVL.

Here the CDR3 reads CASSRDGGYTF. CDR3 nucleotides: TGTGCCAGCAGCCGGGATGGTGGCTACACCTTC. This sequence joins TRBV6-6 and TRBJ1-2; D gene uncertain. V lost 6 bases to trimming and J lost 7 bases, with 9 bases between them. CDR1 MNHNY and CDR2 SVGAGI come from the germline V gene (reference sequence). This CDR3 is built from 11 residues.

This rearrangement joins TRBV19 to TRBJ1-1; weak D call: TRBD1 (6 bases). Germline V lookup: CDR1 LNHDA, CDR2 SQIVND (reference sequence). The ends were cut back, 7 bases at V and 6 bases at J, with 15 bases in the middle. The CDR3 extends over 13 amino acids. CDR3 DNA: TGTGCCAGTAAGGGGGGCTATCTCCCTGAAGCTTTCTTT. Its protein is CASKGGYLPEAFF.

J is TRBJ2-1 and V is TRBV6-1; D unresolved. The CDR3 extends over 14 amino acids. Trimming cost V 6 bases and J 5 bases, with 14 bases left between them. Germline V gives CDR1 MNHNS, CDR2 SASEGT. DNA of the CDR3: TGTGCCAGCAGCGGCATGGAGATCAACAATGAGCAGTTCTTC. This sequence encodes CASSGMEINNEQFF.

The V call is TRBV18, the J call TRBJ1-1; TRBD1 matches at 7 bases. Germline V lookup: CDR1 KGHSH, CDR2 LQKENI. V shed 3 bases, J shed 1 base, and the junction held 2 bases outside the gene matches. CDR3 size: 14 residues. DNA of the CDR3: TGTGCCAGCTCACCGGCAGGGGGGAACACTGAAGCTTTCTTT. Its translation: CASSPAGGNTEAFF.

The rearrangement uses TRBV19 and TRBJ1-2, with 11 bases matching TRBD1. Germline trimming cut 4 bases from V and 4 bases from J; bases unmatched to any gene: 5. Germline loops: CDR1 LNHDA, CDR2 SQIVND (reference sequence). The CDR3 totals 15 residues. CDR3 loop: CASSNPGQGGYGYTF. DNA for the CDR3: TGTGCCAGTAGTAACCCGGGACAGGGGGGCTATGGCTACACCTTC.

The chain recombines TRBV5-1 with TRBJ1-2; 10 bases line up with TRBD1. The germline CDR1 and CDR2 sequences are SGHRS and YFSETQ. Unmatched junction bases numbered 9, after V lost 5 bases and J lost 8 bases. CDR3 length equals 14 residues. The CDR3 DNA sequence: TGCGCCAGCAGAACGAGGGACAGGGGTGAGGGCTACACCTTC. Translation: CASRTRDRGEGYTF. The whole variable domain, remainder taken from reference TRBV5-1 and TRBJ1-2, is KAGVTQTPRYLIKTRGQQVTLSCSPISGHRSVSWYQQTPGQGLQFLFEYFSETQRNKGNFPGRFSGRQFSNSRSEMNVSTLELGDSALYLCASRTRDRGEGYTFGSGTRLTVV.

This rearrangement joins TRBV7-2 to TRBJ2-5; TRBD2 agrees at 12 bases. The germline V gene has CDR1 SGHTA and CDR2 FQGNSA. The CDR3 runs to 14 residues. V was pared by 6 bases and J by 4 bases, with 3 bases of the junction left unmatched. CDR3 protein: CASSPTSGRETQYF. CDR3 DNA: TGTGCCAGCAGTCCGACTAGCGGGAGAGAGACCCAGTACTTC.

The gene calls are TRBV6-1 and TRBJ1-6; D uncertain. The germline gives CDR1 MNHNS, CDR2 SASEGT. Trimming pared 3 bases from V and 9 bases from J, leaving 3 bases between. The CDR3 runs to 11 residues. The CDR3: CASSEASPLHF. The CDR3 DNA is TGTGCCAGCAGTGAGGCTTCACCCCTCCACTTT.

CDR3 in amino acids: CASSYGRGGETQYF. DNA of the CDR3: TGTGCCAGCAGCTATGGGCGGGGTGGAGAGACCCAGTACTTC. The chain combines TRBV11-2 with TRBJ2-5, with D possibly being TRBD2 (6 bases). V lost 4 bases and J lost 4, with 13 bases in between. CDR3 length: 14 amino acids. CDR1 SGHAT and CDR2 FQNNGV come from the germline V gene. Full variable domain (remainder filled in from reference TRBV11-2 and TRBJ2-5): EAGVAQSPRYKIIEKRQSVAFWCNPISGHATLYWYQQILGQGPKLLIQFQNNGVVDDSQLPKDRFSAERLKGVDSTLKIQPAKLEDSAVYLCASSYGRGGETQYFGPGTRLLVL.

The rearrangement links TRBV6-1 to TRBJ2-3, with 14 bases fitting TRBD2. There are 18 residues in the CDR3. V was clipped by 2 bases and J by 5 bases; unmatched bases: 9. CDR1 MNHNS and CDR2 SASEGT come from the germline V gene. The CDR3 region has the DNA TGTGCCAGCAGTGAATATGTGACTAGCGGGAGGGCCGGAGATACGCAGTATTTT. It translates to CASSEYVTSGRAGDTQYF.